The 29 T cell receptor beta chains reported below all come from one sample, sequenced in a study of blood T cell repertoires in COVID-19. Sequencing was performed with immunoSEQ multiplex PCR; in TCRdb, only in-frame clones are kept and a portion is missing. The sample consists of some 170,000 clones, around 87% of them appearing once. The sequenced sample was peripheral blood. The receptors derive from a woman aged 65 to 85 with COVID-19, enrolled during active disease.

The gene calls are TRBV18 and TRBJ2-7; 8 bases agree with TRBD2. Germline V gene sequence: CDR1 KGHSH, CDR2 LQKENI. This CDR3 region has 16 residues. V gave up 5 bases and J gave up 0 bases; unmatched junction bases: 9. Written as DNA, the CDR3 is TGTGCCAGCTCATCCACTAGCGGTCTAAGCTCCTACGAGCAGTACTTC. This encodes CASSSTSGLSSYEQYF.

The V and J genes are TRBV3-1 (or the pseudogene TRBV3-2) and TRBJ2-1; TRBD2 agrees at 13 bases. The CDR3 covers 18 residues. V lost 4 bases to trimming and J lost 8 bases; unmatched junction nucleotides: 14. Germline CDR1 is LGHDT and CDR2 is YNNKEL (reference sequence). CDR3 coding DNA: TGTGCCAGCAGCCCCCGGACTAGCGGGAGTATAAGTAACGATGAGCAGTTCTTC. It is translated as CASSPRTSGSISNDEQFF.

V usage is TRBV7-9 and J usage is TRBJ1-4, with D possibly TRBD1 on 5 matching bases. The CDR3 covers 15 residues. CDR1 is SEHNR, CDR2 FQNEAQ, per germline (reference sequence). Trimming removed 5 bases from V and 4 bases from J, with 14 bases in between. In DNA form, the CDR3 reads TGTGCCAGCAGCCTCAATCAGGGTTTTAATGAAAAACTGTTTTTT. Translating it yields CASSLNQGFNEKLFF. Variable domain in full (rest from reference TRBV7-9 and TRBJ1-4): DTGVSQNPRHKITKRGQNVTFRCDPISEHNRLYWYRQTLGQGPEFLTYFQNEAQLEKSRLLSDRFSAERPKGSFSTLEIQRTEQGDSAMYLCASSLNQGFNEKLFFGSGTQLSVL.

The V gene is TRBV7-8, the J gene TRBJ2-1; 10 bases map to TRBD2. The CDR3 has 17 amino acids. From germline, CDR1 is SGHVS and CDR2 FQNEAQ. The ends lost 5 bases at V and 3 bases at J; junction bases unmatched: 10. CDR3 loop: CASSPLGSGRDYNEQFF. CDR3 DNA: TGTGCCAGCAGCCCACTAGGCAGCGGGAGGGACTACAATGAGCAGTTCTTC. The variable domain in full, with the rest retrieved from reference TRBV7-8 and TRBJ2-1, is GAGVSQSPRYKVAKRGQDVALRCDPISGHVSLFWYQQALGQGPEFLTYFQNEAQLDKSGLPSDRFFAERPEGSVSTLKIQRTQQEDSAVYLCASSPLGSGRDYNEQFFGPGTRLTVL.

The V gene is TRBV11-3, the J gene TRBJ1-1; 8 bases align to TRBD1. Trimming at V came to 4 bases and at J to 3 bases, leaving 7 bases not matched to a gene. Per germline, CDR1 SGHNT and CDR2 YENEEA. The length of the CDR3 is 15 residues. This CDR3 reads CASSWLETGDTEAFF. Written as DNA, the CDR3 is TGTGCCAGCAGCTGGTTGGAGACAGGGGACACTGAAGCTTTCTTT.

The rearrangement uses TRBV30 and TRBJ1-6; 7 bases are a match to TRBD1. The V gene end was trimmed by 1 base and the J gene end by 10 bases; junction bases not matched to a gene: 10. The CDR3 sequence is 15 residues long. The germline V gene encodes CDR1 GTSNPN and CDR2 SVGIG (reference sequence). The CDR3, as DNA: TGTGCCTGGAGTGCCCCGAAGACAGGGTACTCACCCCTCCACTTT. As protein: CAWSAPKTGYSPLHF.

The chain is built from TRBV12-5 and TRBJ2-5; D may be TRBD1 (6 bases). Trimming left V 1 base short and J 5 bases short, with 17 bases between. The germline gives CDR1 LGHNT, CDR2 FRNRAP. The CDR3 length is 16 residues. As DNA, the CDR3 is TGTGCTAGTGGTTTGGATCAGGGGAGTAAATTGGAGACCCAGTACTTC. It translates to CASGLDQGSKLETQYF.

The rearrangement joins TRBV7-9 to TRBJ2-1; the match to TRBD2 covers 10 bases. J gave up 9 bases and V 2 bases, and 4 bases lay outside the gene matches. CDR1 SEHNR and CDR2 FQNEAQ come from the germline V gene (reference sequence). The CDR3 spans 14 residues. Here the CDR3 reads CASSLLAGEGEQFF. Here the CDR3 DNA reads TGTGCCAGCAGCTTACTAGCGGGAGAAGGTGAGCAGTTCTTC.

The rearrangement uses TRBV29-1 and TRBJ1-4, with a possible D match to TRBD1 (6 bases). Germline CDR1 is SQVTM and CDR2 is ANQGSEA. V lost 4 bases and J 7 bases, leaving 13 bases between the germline ends. The CDR3 loop spans 13 amino acids. The CDR3: CSVAHREGEKLFF. In nucleotides, the CDR3 is TGCAGCGTTGCCCACAGGGAGGGTGAAAAACTGTTTTTT.

This clone was picked up one time. The chain combines TRBV19 with TRBJ1-5; tentatively, D is TRBD1 (6 bases). The CDR3 covers 15 residues. The V and J ends lost 6 bases and 1 base respectively, with 13 bases between them. Germline values: CDR1 LNHDA, CDR2 SQIVND (reference sequence). The CDR3 DNA is TGTGCCAGTAGGTTCGACAGGATAAGCAATCAGCCCCAGCATTTT. The encoded protein is CASRFDRISNQPQHF.

The chain uses TRBV27 and TRBJ2-7, with TRBD2 identical over 11 bases. V shed 5 bases and J 4 bases; nucleotides not matched to a gene: 4. CDR1 and CDR2 from the germline V gene are MNHEY and SMNVEV (reference sequence). CDR3 length: 14 amino acids. The CDR3 is CASSGRLAGYEQYF. The CDR3 nucleotides are TGTGCCAGCAGTGGAAGACTAGCGGGATACGAGCAGTACTTC.

V and J are TRBV18 and TRBJ1-1; weak D call: TRBD1 (5 bases). Trimming took off 2 bases at V and 1 base at J, with 17 bases between the two ends. This CDR3 has 17 amino acids. The germline CDR1 and CDR2 sequences are KGHSH and LQKENI. The CDR3 protein is CASSPNNPGLPNTEAFF. The DNA of the CDR3 is TGTGCCAGCTCACCAAACAACCCGGGACTGCCGAACACTGAAGCTTTCTTT.

This chain joins TRBV18 and TRBJ2-1; 10 positions match TRBD2. Unmatched junction bases numbered 7, after V lost 2 bases and J lost 0 bases. The V gene's germline CDR1 is KGHSH and CDR2 LQKENI. The CDR3 totals 18 residues. CDR3 nucleotides: TGTGCCAGCTCACCAAACCAACCTAGCGGGAGCTCCTACAATGAGCAGTTCTTC. Amino acids: CASSPNQPSGSSYNEQFF. The whole variable domain, remainder taken from reference TRBV18 and TRBJ2-1, is NAGVMQNPRHLVRRRGQEARLRCSPMKGHSHVYWYRQLPEEGLKFMVYLQKENIIDESGMPKERFSAEFPKEGPSILRIQQVVRGDSAAYFCASSPNQPSGSSYNEQFFGPGTRLTVL.

Remarks on this clone: One end of the junction fails to match germline, which may point to a read error. The chain combines TRBV9 with TRBJ2-3; 11 positions agree with TRBD2. Germline V gene lookup returns CDR1 SGDLS and CDR2 YYNGEE. CDR3 size: 16 residues. For the CDR3, the DNA is TGTGCCAGCAGCACCAAACTAGCGGGAGCTCTAGATGCGCAGTATTTT. It specifies CASSTKLAGALDAQYF.

The chain links TRBV29-1 to TRBJ2-7; tentative D call: TRBD2 (5 bases). The CDR3 loop spans 16 amino acids. Trimming took off 5 bases at V and 0 bases at J, with 20 bases between the two ends. Germline CDR1 reads SQVTM; CDR2 reads ANQGSEA. The CDR3, as DNA: TGCAGCGTTAGAACCGGGAATAACCTCCTCTCCTACGAGCAGTACTTC. Its translation: CSVRTGNNLLSYEQYF.

The gene calls are TRBV7-9 and TRBJ2-7; 9 nucleotides match TRBD1. Trimming cost V 7 bases and J 4 bases; bases outside gene matches: 8. Germline CDR1 SEHNR, CDR2 FQNEAQ (reference sequence). The CDR3 length is 14 residues. Written as DNA, the CDR3 is TGTGCCAGCACCCGTACCGGGACAGGGTACGAGCAGTACTTC. Protein: CASTRTGTGYEQYF.

This clone was counted a few times. The chain's CDR3 is CAWSSGLGYTF. The CDR3 DNA reads as TGTGCCTGGAGTTCAGGGCTTGGCTACACCTTC. The chain uses TRBV30 and TRBJ1-2, with a possible D match to TRBD1 (5 bases). Per the germline V gene, CDR1 is GTSNPN and CDR2 is SVGIG (reference sequence). V was cut by 2 bases and J by 7 bases, with 8 bases left in between. The CDR3 loop spans 11 amino acids.

The rearrangement uses TRBV19 and TRBJ2-3; TRBD1 agrees at 12 bases. This CDR3 has 17 amino acids. The germline gives CDR1 LNHDA, CDR2 SQIVND (reference sequence). V trimming: 0 bases; J trimming: 4 bases; junction bases outside the gene matches: 5. The CDR3 region has the DNA TGTGCCAGTAGTATAGAGTCGGGACAGGGGGCGTCAGATACGCAGTATTTT. Translated: CASSIESGQGASDTQYF.

The DNA of the CDR3 is TGTGCCTCCGGGACAGGGGTTTTGTATGGCTACACCTTC. Translated, it gives CASGTGVLYGYTF. The V and J genes are TRBV6-5 and TRBJ1-2, with TRBD1 identical over 10 bases. The length of the CDR3 is 13 residues. Losses at the gene ends were 11 bases for V and 5 bases for J; bases not matched to a gene: 8. The germline V gene has CDR1 MNHEY and CDR2 SVGAGI.

V is TRBV7-6 and J is TRBJ2-5; the match to TRBD2 covers 13 bases. CDR3 length: 16 residues. The junction had 8 bases not matched to a gene; V was cut back by 5 bases and J by 5 bases. Looked up from germline, CDR1 is SGHVS and CDR2 is FNYEAQ. CDR3 residues: CASSLGLAGALETQYF. CDR3 sequence (DNA): TGTGCCAGCAGCCTCGGACTAGCGGGAGCGCTGGAGACCCAGTACTTC.

This rearrangement joins TRBV30 to TRBJ2-3; no definite D call. This CDR3 is 14 amino acids long. Looked up from germline, CDR1 is GTSNPN and CDR2 is SVGIG (reference sequence). V was shortened by 0 bases and J by 2 bases, with 9 bases between the two germline ends. DNA of the CDR3: TGTGCCTGGAGTGTGCAACTTACCACAGATACGCAGTATTTT. It encodes CAWSVQLTTDTQYF.

The chain joins TRBV5-4 to TRBJ1-2; possibly TRBD1 for D (6 bases). Germline CDR1 SGHNT, CDR2 YYREEE (reference sequence). CDR3 length equals 14 residues. Trimming removed 5 bases from V and 3 bases from J, with 14 bases in between. CDR3 protein: CASSGEAGDYGYTF. The DNA of the CDR3 is TGTGCCAGCAGTGGGGAAGCAGGGGACTATGGCTACACCTTC.

In its sample, this clone was seen once. V and J are TRBV7-6 and TRBJ1-4; 8 bases match TRBD1. V lost 5 bases to trimming and J lost 7 bases; unmatched junction nucleotides: 6. The CDR3 has 14 residues. Germline V gives CDR1 SGHVS, CDR2 FNYEAQ. This CDR3 is CASSPFGTGEKLFF. In nucleotides, the CDR3 is TGTGCCAGCAGCCCCTTTGGGACAGGTGAAAAACTGTTTTTT.

Details on this clone: In the same sample, other DNA sequences code for this CDR3. The chain employs TRBV28 and TRBJ1-2, with TRBD1 matching over 7 bases. V shed 5 bases and J 4 bases; nucleotides not matched to a gene: 7. CDR1 and CDR2 from the germline V gene are MDHEN and SYDVKM. CDR3 length equals 14 residues. The CDR3 DNA is TGTGCCAGCAGTCGACAGGGCCTTTCCTATGGCTACACCTTC. It encodes CASSRQGLSYGYTF.

This chain uses TRBV9 with TRBJ2-2; a weak D match, TRBD1 (6 bases). Trimming removed 0 bases from V and 3 bases from J, with 9 bases in between. This CDR3 contains 15 residues. CDR1 and CDR2 (germline): SGDLS, YYNGEE. The CDR3 reads CASSVEPGDTGELFF. CDR3 DNA: TGTGCCAGCAGCGTAGAACCAGGGGACACCGGGGAGCTGTTTTTT.

This clone was observed a single time. J is TRBJ2-1 and V is TRBV29-1; 16 nucleotides agree with TRBD2. This CDR3 region has 15 residues. J lost 4 bases, V lost 6 bases, and 3 bases had no gene match. CDR1 is SQVTM, CDR2 ANQGSEA, per germline. CDR3 DNA sequence: TGCAGCGTCGGGACTAGCGGGAGGGATTACAATGAGCAGTTCTTC. It specifies CSVGTSGRDYNEQFF.

V gene TRBV29-1 combines with J gene TRBJ2-6; TRBD1 matches at 7 bases. The germline gives CDR1 SQVTM, CDR2 ANQGSEA. The CDR3 is 14 residues long. Trimming at V came to 5 bases and at J to 2 bases, leaving 3 bases not matched to a gene. The CDR3 sequence: CSVLTGTGANVLTF. DNA of the CDR3: TGCAGCGTTCTGACAGGGACTGGGGCCAACGTCCTGACTTTC.

This chain links TRBV19 with TRBJ2-2; TRBD1 aligns across 7 bases. Germline V gene sequence: CDR1 LNHDA, CDR2 SQIVND (reference sequence). The CDR3 totals 16 residues. The junction had 10 bases not matched to a gene; V was cut back by 5 bases and J by 4 bases. CDR3 sequence reads: CASSLQGPRGTGELFF. In DNA, the CDR3 is TGTGCCAGTAGTCTACAGGGGCCCCGTGGCACCGGGGAGCTGTTTTTT.

The chain has TRBV6-5 and TRBJ2-2; no clear D. V was trimmed by 8 bases and J by 0 bases, leaving 7 bases between them. Per the germline V gene, CDR1 is MNHEY and CDR2 is SVGAGI. The CDR3 consists of 13 residues. CDR3 coding DNA: TGTGCCAGCGAGGTGTCGAACACCGGGGAGCTGTTTTTT. Protein: CASEVSNTGELFF.